A single sample is the source of the 5 T cell receptor beta chains below, sequenced in a study of CD8+CD57+ T cells in acquired aplastic anemia. TCR beta VDJ and CDR3 profiles were obtained from a genomic DNA template. TCRdb reanalysed the reads using MiXCR and keeps one entry per CDR3 protein. Of 130,000 or so distinct CDR3 sequences in the sample, around 41% were seen once. Sequencing was carried out using sorted CD4+, CD8+, or CD8+CD57+ T cells (not recorded which) from PBMCs. The receptors were sampled from a human donor in good health, serving as a control.

The V and J genes are TRBV24-1 and TRBJ2-7; unclear D gene. Germline V gene data show CDR1 as KGHDR and CDR2 as SFDVKD. The V gene lost 12 bases and the J gene lost 5 bases, with 13 bases spanning the gap. CDR3 length equals 11 residues. This CDR3 reads CAASSGDEQYF. In nucleotides, the CDR3 is TGTGCCGCCTCCTCTGGAGACGAGCAGTACTTC.

This clonotype showed up many times. The chain recombines TRBV14 with TRBJ1-1; D is uncertain. Trimming left V 1 base short and J 5 bases short, with 14 bases between. Germline-derived CDR1 and CDR2 are SGHDN and FVKESK. The CDR3 totals 15 residues. DNA of the CDR3: TGTGCCAGCAGCCAAGTTTTGGGATCGGGGACTGAAGCTTTCTTT. Its protein is CASSQVLGSGTEAFF.

This clonotype has a handful of counts. The chain carries TRBV6-1 and TRBJ1-5; TRBD1 agrees at 7 bases. Germline CDR1 and CDR2: MNHNS and SASEGT. J lost 6 bases, V lost 6 bases, and 5 bases had no gene match. The CDR3 loop spans 13 amino acids. CDR3 region: CASRTGAGQPQHF. CDR3 in DNA: TGTGCCAGCAGAACAGGGGCGGGTCAGCCCCAGCATTTT.

The V and J genes are TRBV7-9 and TRBJ1-6; 7 bases map to TRBD1. CDR1 is SEHNR and CDR2 is FQNEAQ in the germline V gene (reference sequence). The length of the CDR3 is 15 residues. Trimming removed 1 base from V and 10 bases from J; junction bases left unmatched: 7. The CDR3 sequence is CASSLGRGNGSPLHF. The DNA of the CDR3 is TGTGCCAGCAGCTTAGGCAGGGGGAACGGATCACCCCTCCACTTT. Supplemented by reference TRBV7-9 and TRBJ1-6, the full variable domain reads DTGVSQNPRHKITKRGQNVTFRCDPISEHNRLYWYRQTLGQGPEFLTYFQNEAQLEKSRLLSDRFSAERPKGSFSTLEIQRTEQGDSAMYLCASSLGRGNGSPLHFGNGTRLTVT.

This clonotype was seen once. This sequence joins TRBV19 and TRBJ2-1; D not resolved. This CDR3 comprises 15 residues. Trimming took off 4 bases at V and 0 bases at J, with 10 bases between the two ends. Germline CDR1 is LNHDA and CDR2 is SQIVND (reference sequence). The CDR3 nucleotides read TGTGCCAGTAGTAATTCCTATAGCTCCTACAATGAGCAGTTCTTC. Protein product: CASSNSYSSYNEQFF.